Below, 5 T cell receptor beta chains from the same sample are listed, as sequenced in a study of identical twins (TCRdb year 2016). The library relied on 5' RACE. For sequencing, an Illumina HiSeq 2000 was employed. The raw public reads went through TCRdb reprocessing: fastp at Q25, MiXCR clone calling, in-frame beta chains kept. Duplicate CDR3 protein sequences are folded into a single record with the most common DNA and genes. The table for this sample lists approximately 470,000 distinct CDR3 sequences; 14% of them were counted only once. The ten largest clones add up to around 0.48% of the sample. The same data also contributed to another study, on yellow fever vaccine responses in identical twins.

Sequenced input: CD4+ T cells sorted from blood. The receptors here all came from a woman aged 18-29 years in good health.

There are a few counts of this clonotype. The chain recombines TRBV18 with TRBJ2-3; no definite D call. V shed 5 bases and J shed 4 bases, with 10 bases lying between them. In germline, CDR1 is KGHSH, CDR2 LQKENI. The CDR3 spans 13 residues. CDR3 amino acids: CASSAPLPDTQYF. Here the CDR3 DNA reads TGTGCCAGCTCAGCGCCCCTCCCAGATACGCAGTATTTT.

The chain has TRBV30 and TRBJ2-5; maybe TRBD2 (6 bases). Germline loops: CDR1 GTSNPN, CDR2 SVGIG (reference sequence). V was cut by 2 bases and J by 5 bases, with 15 bases left in between. The length of the CDR3 is 14 residues. The CDR3 protein is CAWSTPGSSETQYF. CDR3 in DNA: TGTGCCTGGAGTACCCCCGGGAGTTCGGAGACCCAGTACTTC.

The table lists this clonotype with many counts. The chain has TRBV20-1 and TRBJ2-1; a weak D match, TRBD2 (6 bases). The CDR3 loop spans 14 amino acids. The germline gives CDR1 DFQATT, CDR2 SNEGSKA (reference sequence). V was clipped by 2 bases and J by 9 bases, with 17 bases between them. CDR3 sequence: CSARPGSSRGEQFF. In nucleotides, the CDR3 is TGCAGTGCTAGACCCGGGAGCTCCCGGGGTGAGCAGTTCTTC.

Only one count was recorded for this clonotype. Germline and junction disagree at one end, which may indicate a read error. The chain uses TRBV7-2 and TRBJ2-2; D gene uncertain. The CDR3 is 12 amino acids. The germline CDR1 and CDR2 sequences are SGHTA and FQGNSA. CDR3 in DNA: TGTGGCAGCAGCTCGAACACCGGGGAGCTGTTTTTT. It encodes CGSSSNTGELFF.

This sequence joins TRBV5-1 and TRBJ1-5; TRBD1 matches at 8 bases. Germline CDR1 reads SGHRS; CDR2 reads YFSETQ. V was pared by 4 bases and J by 6 bases, with 15 bases of the junction left unmatched. CDR3 length: 17 amino acids. The CDR3 spells CASSQRGQGGCCQPQHF. The CDR3 nucleotides read TGCGCCAGCAGCCAAAGAGGACAGGGAGGATGCTGTCAGCCCCAGCATTTT.